This TCR beta chain was identified during a study of T cell repertoires in cytomegalovirus infection. Trimming shortened V by 0 bases and J by 6 bases, and 10 bases separated the two germline ends. The CDR3 contains 14 residues. Germline V gene lookup returns CDR1 LGHDT and CDR2 YNNKEL (reference sequence). With regard to this clonotype: Its antigen is as yet unknown.

One entry per CDR3 protein results from TCRdb running MiXCR on the reads. Among over 45,000 distinct CDR3 sequences listed, 20% to 25% were seen once. This sample comprised CD8+ T cells from cultured PBMCs, obtained from culture after CMV antigen stimulation. The sequence came from a human donor in good health (CMV status not recorded). Some clones in this sample may be carry-over from other donors' samples. This rearrangement joins TRBV3-1 to TRBJ2-3; no reliable D call. CDR3 region: CASSQEQPRDTQYF. The CDR3 coding sequence is TGTGCCAGCAGCCAAGAGCAACCCAGGGATACGCAGTATTTT.